This T cell receptor (beta chain) was found in a study of T cells in Graves' hyperthyroidism and ophthalmopathy. Study findings and constraints: Blood shared most expanded thyroid clonotypes above 0.001.

No progression to ophthalmopathy during 18 months of follow-up defined stable disease. Each patient was aged 18 to 65 and had newly diagnosed hyperthyroidism of under 2 months' duration. Diagnostic assessment was based on clinical symptoms, serum thyroxine and TRAb, thyroid ultrasound and orbital computed tomography. This clonotype was seen more than once but under ten times. Its specificity is unknown. Regions amplified from RNA transcripts were the TCR beta CDR3 regions. HTBI primers were used for first-round RT-PCR of the TCR CDR3. TCRdb ran MiXCR on the multiplex PCR reads and lists one entry per CDR3 protein. The data show around 420,000 distinct CDR3 sequences, about a sixth seen once. Per the germline V gene, CDR1 is MNHEY and CDR2 is SMNVEV (reference sequence). There are 17 residues in the CDR3. V was clipped by 3 bases and J by 3 bases, with 18 bases between them.

The sequence was obtained from a woman between 18 and 29 years old with Graves' hyperthyroidism. Input material: blood. V and J are TRBV27 and TRBJ2-1; D might be TRBD2 (5 bases). DNA for the CDR3: TGTGCCAGCAGTTTTGCCCCCCCTTTACGGGGCTACAATGAGCAGTTCTTC. As protein: CASSFAPPLRGYNEQFF.